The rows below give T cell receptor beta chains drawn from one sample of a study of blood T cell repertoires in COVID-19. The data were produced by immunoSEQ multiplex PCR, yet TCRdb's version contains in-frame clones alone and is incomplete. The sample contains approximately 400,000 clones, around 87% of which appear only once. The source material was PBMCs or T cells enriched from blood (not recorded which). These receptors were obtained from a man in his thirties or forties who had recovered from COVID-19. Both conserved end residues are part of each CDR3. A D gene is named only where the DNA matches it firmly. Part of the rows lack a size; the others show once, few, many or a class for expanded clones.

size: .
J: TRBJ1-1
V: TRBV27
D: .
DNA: TGTGCCAGCAGTTTATCGTCCGGGTTTGGCACTGAAGCTTTCTTT
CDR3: CASSLSSGFGTEAFF

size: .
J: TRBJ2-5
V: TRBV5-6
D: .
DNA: TGTGCCAGCAGCTTCCCCAGCGGAGGAGAGACCCAGTACTTC
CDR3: CASSFPSGGETQYF

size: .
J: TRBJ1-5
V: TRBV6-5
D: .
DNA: TGTGCCAGCAGGGTCGACGGGGGGAATCAGCCCCAGCATTTT
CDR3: CASRVDGGNQPQHF

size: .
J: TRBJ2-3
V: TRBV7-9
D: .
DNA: TGTGCCAGCAGCTCAGGGATAAGCACAGATACGCAGTATTTT
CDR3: CASSSGISTDTQYF

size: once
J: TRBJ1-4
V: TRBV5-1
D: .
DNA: TGCGCCAGCAGATTGGACAGCACTAATGAAAAACTGTTTTTT
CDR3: CASRLDSTNEKLFF

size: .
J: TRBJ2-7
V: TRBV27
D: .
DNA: TGTGCCAGCAGTCGAGAGGTGGGTTCGTACGAGCAGTACTTC
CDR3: CASSREVGSYEQYF

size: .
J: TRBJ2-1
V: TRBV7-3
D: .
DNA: TGTGCCAGCAGCTCCATGCCGGGGGGCCCTGGCAATGAGCAGTTCTTC
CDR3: CASSSMPGGPGNEQFF

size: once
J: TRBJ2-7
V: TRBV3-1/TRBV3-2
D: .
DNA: TGTGCCAGCAGCCATTTGAGCTCCTACGAGCAGTACTTC
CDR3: CASSHLSSYEQYF

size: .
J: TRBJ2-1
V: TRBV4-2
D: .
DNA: TGTGCCAGCAGCCAAGAGTCACAGAGTGAGCAGTTCTTC
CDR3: CASSQESQSEQFF

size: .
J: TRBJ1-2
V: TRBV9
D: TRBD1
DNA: TGTGCCAGCAGCTCGGGACAGGGAGATGGCTACACCTTC
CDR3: CASSSGQGDGYTF

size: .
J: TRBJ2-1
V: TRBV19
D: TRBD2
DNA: TGTGCCAGTCGCCGGGGACTAGCGGGGGAGCCTTACAATGAGCAGTTCTTC
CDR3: CASRRGLAGEPYNEQFF

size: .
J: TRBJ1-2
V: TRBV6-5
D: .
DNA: TGTGCCAGCAGTTACTCGAATCAGGGAAACTATGGCTACACCTTC
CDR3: CASSYSNQGNYGYTF

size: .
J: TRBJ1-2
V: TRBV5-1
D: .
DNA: TGCGCCAGCAGCTTGGGAGCACAGACGGAAGGCTACACCTTC
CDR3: CASSLGAQTEGYTF

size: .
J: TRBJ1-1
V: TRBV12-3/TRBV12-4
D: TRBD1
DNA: TGTGCCAGCAGCCTCAGGGACAGAGAAGCTTTCTTT
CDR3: CASSLRDREAFF

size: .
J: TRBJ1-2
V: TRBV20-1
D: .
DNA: TGCAGTGCTAGAGGAGGCTATGGCTACACCTTC
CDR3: CSARGGYGYTF

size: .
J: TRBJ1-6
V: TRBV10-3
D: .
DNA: TGTGCCATCAGTGACACAGGTGAACCCCTCCACTTT
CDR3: CAISDTGEPLHF

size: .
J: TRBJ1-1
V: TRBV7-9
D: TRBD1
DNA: TGTGCCAGCGACAGGGGTATGAACACTGAAGCTTTCTTT
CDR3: CASDRGMNTEAFF

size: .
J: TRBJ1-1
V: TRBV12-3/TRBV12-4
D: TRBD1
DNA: TGTGCCTCGGACAGGGGATTGAACACTGAAGCTTTCTTT
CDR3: CASDRGLNTEAFF

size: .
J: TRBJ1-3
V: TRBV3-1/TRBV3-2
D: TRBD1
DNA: TGTGCCAGCAGACAACAGACAGGGGCTGGAAACACCATATATTTT
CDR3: CASRQQTGAGNTIYF

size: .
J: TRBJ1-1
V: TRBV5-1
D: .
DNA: TGCGCCAGCAGCCAAACGCGGACAGATCTTGAAGCTTTCTTT
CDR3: CASSQTRTDLEAFF

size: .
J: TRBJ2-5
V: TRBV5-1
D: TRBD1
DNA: TGCGCCAGCACTTTGGAGGCGGGACAGGGGATAGAGACCCAGTACTTC
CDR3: CASTLEAGQGIETQYF

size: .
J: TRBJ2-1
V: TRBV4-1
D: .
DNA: TGCGCCAGCAGCCAAGGGCCAGGGGTCTACAATGAGCAGTTCTTC
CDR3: CASSQGPGVYNEQFF

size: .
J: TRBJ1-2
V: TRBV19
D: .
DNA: TGTGCCAGTAGTATCGGGAGACAGAGAGATGGCTACACCTTC
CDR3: CASSIGRQRDGYTF

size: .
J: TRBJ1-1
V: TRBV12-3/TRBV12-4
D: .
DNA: TGTGCCAGCAGTTTACAGGGCACTGAAGCTTTCTTT
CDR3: CASSLQGTEAFF

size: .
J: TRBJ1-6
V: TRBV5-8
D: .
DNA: TGTGCCAGCAGCCTAGGACAGTCCAATTCACCCCTCCACTTT
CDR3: CASSLGQSNSPLHF

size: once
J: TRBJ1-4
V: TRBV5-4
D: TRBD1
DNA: TGTGCCAGCAGCTTAGGACAGGGGAGAGATGAAAAACTGTTTTTT
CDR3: CASSLGQGRDEKLFF

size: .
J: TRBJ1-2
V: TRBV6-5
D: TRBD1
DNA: TGTGCCAGCAGTTCCCCAAGGACAGGGGATAGCTACACCTTC
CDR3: CASSSPRTGDSYTF

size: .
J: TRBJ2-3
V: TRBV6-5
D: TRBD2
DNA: TGTGCCAGCTATGAGCGGGGGGGCACAGATACGCAGTATTTT
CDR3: CASYERGGTDTQYF

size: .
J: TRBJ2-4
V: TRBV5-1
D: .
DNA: TGCGCCAGCAGCTTGCCAGGGGCCCTTGACATTCAGTACTTC
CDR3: CASSLPGALDIQYF

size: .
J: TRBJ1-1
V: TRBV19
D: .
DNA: TGTGCCAGTAGTATCGGTCCTTTGAACACTGAAGCTTTCTTT
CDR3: CASSIGPLNTEAFF

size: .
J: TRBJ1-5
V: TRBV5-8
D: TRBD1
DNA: TGTGCCAGCAGCAGGCCCGACAGGGAGAGAAGCAATCAGCCCCAGCATTTT
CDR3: CASSRPDRERSNQPQHF

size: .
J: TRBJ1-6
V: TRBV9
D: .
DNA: TGTGCCAGCAGCGTCTCACAGGGAGTAGGGGGCTATAATTCACCCCTCCACTTT
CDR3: CASSVSQGVGGYNSPLHF

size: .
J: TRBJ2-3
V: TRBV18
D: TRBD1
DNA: TGTGCCAGCTCACTACTTACGCCGGGACAGGGGGATCGGGCAGATACGCAGTATTTT
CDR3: CASSLLTPGQGDRADTQYF

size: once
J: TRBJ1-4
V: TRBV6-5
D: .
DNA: TGTGCCAGCCAATCCGCAGGGAGGGGTGAAAAACTGTTTTTT
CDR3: CASQSAGRGEKLFF

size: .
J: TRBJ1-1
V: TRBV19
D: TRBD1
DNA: TGTGCTTCCAGGGGGTTAGGGAACACTGAAGCTTTCTTT
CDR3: CASRGLGNTEAFF

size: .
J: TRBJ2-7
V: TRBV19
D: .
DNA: TGTGCCACCGCGGGGTTCCCAGGGGGAGAGCAGTACTTC
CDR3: CATAGFPGGEQYF

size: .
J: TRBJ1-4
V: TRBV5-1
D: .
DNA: TGCGCCAGCAGCTTGGCCAGGTCTAATGAAAAACTGTTTTTT
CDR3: CASSLARSNEKLFF